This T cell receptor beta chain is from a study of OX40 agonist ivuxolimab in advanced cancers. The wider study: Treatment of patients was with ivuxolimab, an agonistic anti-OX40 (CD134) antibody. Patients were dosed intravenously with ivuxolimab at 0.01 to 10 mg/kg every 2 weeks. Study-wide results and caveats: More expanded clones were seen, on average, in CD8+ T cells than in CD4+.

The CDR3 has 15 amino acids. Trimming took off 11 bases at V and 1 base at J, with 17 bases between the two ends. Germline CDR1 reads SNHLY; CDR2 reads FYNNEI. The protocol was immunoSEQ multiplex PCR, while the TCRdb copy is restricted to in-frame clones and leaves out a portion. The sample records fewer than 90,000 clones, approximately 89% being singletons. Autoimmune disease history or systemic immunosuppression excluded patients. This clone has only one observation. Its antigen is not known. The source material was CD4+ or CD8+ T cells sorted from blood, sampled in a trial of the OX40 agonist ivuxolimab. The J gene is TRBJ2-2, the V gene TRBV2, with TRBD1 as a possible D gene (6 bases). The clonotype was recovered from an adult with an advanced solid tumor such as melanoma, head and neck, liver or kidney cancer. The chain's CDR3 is CAVLRPGQNTGELFF. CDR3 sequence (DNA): TGTGCCGTCCTGAGGCCGGGACAGAACACCGGGGAGCTGTTTTTT. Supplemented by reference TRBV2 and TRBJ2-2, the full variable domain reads EPEVTQTPSHQVTQMGQEVILRCVPISNHLYFYWYRQILGQKVEFLVSFYNNEISEKSEIFDDQFSVERPDGSNFTLKIRSTKLEDSAMYFCAVLRPGQNTGELFFGEGSRLTVL.